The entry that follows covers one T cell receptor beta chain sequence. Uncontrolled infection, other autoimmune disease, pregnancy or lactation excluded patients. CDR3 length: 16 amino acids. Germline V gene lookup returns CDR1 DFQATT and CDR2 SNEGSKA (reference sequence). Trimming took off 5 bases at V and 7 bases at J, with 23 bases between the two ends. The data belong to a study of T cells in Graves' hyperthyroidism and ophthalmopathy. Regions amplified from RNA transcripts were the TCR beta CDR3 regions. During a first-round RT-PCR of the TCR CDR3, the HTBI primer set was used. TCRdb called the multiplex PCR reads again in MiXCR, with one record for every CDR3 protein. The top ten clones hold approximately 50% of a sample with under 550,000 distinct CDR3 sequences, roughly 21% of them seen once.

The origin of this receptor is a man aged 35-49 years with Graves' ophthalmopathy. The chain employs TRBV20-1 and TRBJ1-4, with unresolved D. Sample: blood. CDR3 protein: CSAPRHLTGSGEKLFF. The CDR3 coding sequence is TGCAGTGCTCCCCGACACCTGACCGGGTCCGGTGAAAAACTGTTTTTT.